This TCR beta chain was found in a study of shared clonotypes between healthy human individuals. At the level of the study: Per-donor plates numbered three CD4 naive, three CD4 memory, two CD8 naive and one CD8 memory.

Study-wide points: Generally, naive subsets came out with larger estimated richness than memory subsets. Rarefaction curves obtained for sorted subsets showed sequencing incomplete despite large depth.

Methods used by the authors: As immunoSEQ supplied junction-only sequences (without quality scores), filtering differed. TCRdb's copy holds only in-frame clones and misses some; the assay was immunoSEQ multiplex PCR. That table furnishes V, J and clone size, whereas the DNA furnished D and trimming. The sample lists about 2.3 million clones, about 92% occurring once. After removal of 5 bases from V and 4 bases from J, the junction contained 7 bases not matched to a gene. CDR3 length equals 14 residues. Germline V lookup: CDR1 SGHRS, CDR2 YFSETQ. Notes on this clone: Its antigen is undetermined.

The sequencing sample was made of naive CD4+ T cells from PBMCs. The subset was: CD45RA+ positively selected. This clonotype was obtained from a man in his late teens or twenties in good health. Some clones in this sample may be carry-over from other donors' samples. The chain combines TRBV5-1 with TRBJ1-1; TRBD1 aligns across 8 bases. As DNA, the CDR3 is TGCGCCAGCAGGGTCGGGACAGGAGGCACTGAAGCTTTCTTT. It yields the protein CASRVGTGGTEAFF.